This T cell receptor beta chain is from a study of cytomegalovirus exposure and HLA in healthy donors listed by TCRdb under 2017. About the full investigation: An earlier analysis of 587 of the donors reported 276 Gb of sequence data and 117 million unique TCR beta sequences from about 179 million T cells. An early release that covered 500 to 800 HLA-typed donors contained about 300 gigabases of sequencing data and 75 million to 100 million unique TCR sequences. Among the roughly 380 genotyped donors, under 90% belonged to the genetic ancestry cluster associated with self-reported Caucasian donors. The study aimed to test whether cataloging public T cell receptors could reveal signatures of past pathogen exposure. The study profiled the T cell repertoires of more than 500 subjects by immunosequencing and related them to cytomegalovirus serostatus. In addition to the first cohort of 666 subjects, a separate validation cohort of over 90 different subjects was used. High-throughput TCR immunosequencing, statistical association of individual TCRs with disease status, and machine learning were combined to predict cytomegalovirus infection status. In a later analysis, previously published TCR beta repertoires from about 640 donors were re-analyzed and high-resolution HLA genotyping was added so that TCR occurrence patterns could be studied. The later analysis used no new phenotypic data to find candidate immune exposures, relying instead on TCR beta sequences and their occurrence across donors. In an earlier analysis of a few hundred of the donors, high-throughput TCR beta sequencing was used to judge whether each TCR beta V gene segment behaved as functional or pseudogenic. Donor age, sex, ethnicity and CMV serostatus were collected together with the repertoire data. In a later genetic analysis, genome-wide SNP genotypes for about 65% of the 666 donors were used, and that subset was treated as a discovery cohort. All discovery cohort repertoires had been generated using a single sequencing platform. Both class I and class II loci were covered by HLA typing, at four-digit resolution. The number of donors typed differed by locus, with roughly 620-640 for A, B, C, DRB1 and DQB1, around 560 for DQA1, 600 to 610 for DPA1, and about 450 for DPB1. Roughly five DR-DQ haplotypes were handled as single units for association and clustering, since linkage in the cohort was strong. Across around 400 genotyped donors of the cohort, an average of about 220,000 unique TCR beta nucleotide sequences per donor were sequenced, and about a sixth of those sequences were non-productive.

The cohort consisted of some 730 healthy bone marrow donors. All cohort members were sampled while nominally healthy, although unrecorded immune exposures were likely present. The donor tested CMV seropositive and was one of the 289 seropositive cohort members. A peripheral blood sample was collected from each donor, and TCR beta sequencing was performed on peripheral blood mononuclear cells. The Qiagen DNeasy Blood Extraction Kit was used to extract genomic DNA from the blood cell samples. Receptor amplification or capture employed the immunoSEQ multiplex PCR assay. A mixture of 60 forward primers for TCR Vbeta segments and 13 reverse primers for TCR Jbeta segments was used in the multiplex PCR. Amplification of the CDR3 region of rearranged TCR beta genes was performed with a multiplex PCR assay on genomic DNA. On the Illumina HiSeq System, the amplified TCR beta libraries were sequenced as 87-base-pair reads. As for how the authors treated the data: In a later analysis, tens of millions of unique TCR beta chains were counted across the approximately 640 repertoires, and roughly 11 million of these chains were shared by at least two donors. Raw reads were error-corrected and collapsed into unique sequences by a nearest-neighbor algorithm in which closely related sequences were merged to remove PCR and sequencing errors. V, D and J gene segments were assigned by aligning CDR3 sequences to IMGT reference sequences. For a sequence to be retained, a match of at least six nucleotides was required to both a V gene segment and a J gene segment. Rearrangements were called productive when the CDR3 lacked stop codons and stayed in frame with V and J; all others were non-productive. CDR3 was defined by IMGT convention, running from the second conserved V-encoded cysteine to the conserved J-encoded phenylalanine. In an earlier analysis of 587 of the donors, sequences lacking an unambiguous match to a single V gene segment were excluded. In an earlier analysis of more than 500 of the donors, a V segment was called functional when productive rearrangements were above 56.7%, and segregating when the standard deviation between donors exceeded 5%. A statistical classification framework was built for diagnosing cytomegalovirus status from the catalog of TCR beta chain sequences. In a later analysis, TCR nucleotide sequences were compared against IMGT/GENE-DB human TR gene sequences so that V and J genes could be assigned. Using the TCRdist pipeline, a later analysis assigned CDR3 sequences along with most-parsimonious VDJ recombination scenarios. In a later analysis, every TCR beta chain was defined by the combination of its CDR3 amino acid sequence and its V-gene family, and reads without a unique V-gene family were dropped. In a later analysis, 450 to 600 highly shared, low-generation-probability nucleotide sequences were removed to address suspected cross-contamination and a sequencing artifact. A later analysis calculated a clonal expansion index for each public chain from normalized within-repertoire ranks of inferred template counts. A later analysis computed generation probabilities with a VDJ recombination model fitted to out-of-frame rearrangements, and checked the results against IGoR. Hypergeometric tests were used in a later analysis to score TCR-TCR, TCR-HLA and TCR-CMV co-occurrence, with a repertoire-size bias correction applied to the TCR pairs. A later analysis estimated false discovery rates by permuting HLA or CMV assignments 20 times. In a later analysis, co-occurring TCRs were grouped with DBSCAN, and TCRdist sequence similarity was added when clustering was performed within HLA-allele-positive subsets. Co-occurrence clustering excluded repertoires with fewer than 30,000 or more than 120,000 public chains, plus five with anomalous nucleotide sharing. TCRdb holds this immuneACCESS table with in-frame rearrangements only. Some clones are missing; in checked studies, unresolved V genes explain under half, and the rest has no known cause. V and J calls and clone size are those listed in that table; D and trimming were worked out from the DNA. The sample table contains around 150,000 clones; only one count was recorded for approximately 80% of them. 2.6% of the sample belongs to the ten largest clones.

Summary of the overall study and its limitations: In a later analysis, TCR association rates were found to vary across HLA loci, with the most associated TCRs seen for DRB1 alleles and the fewest for HLA-C alleles. Because HLA typing was unavailable for some donors at each locus, only the typed subset was used in association tests. This cohort had only TCR beta chains sequenced, and the lack of alpha or paired-chain data limited which features could be detected. Sequencing depth was assumed to be roughly uniform across donors in the presence/absence analyses, though that assumption may not hold. Specific HLA alleles were associated with over 15,000 TCR beta sequences at a false discovery rate of 0.05 in a later analysis. Linkage disequilibrium might explain the correlated functional status among segregating V segments, but an unknown experimental factor could not be ruled out. Some IMGT-functional V segments, including TRBV6-2 and TRBV6-3, could not be distinguished by the 87-base-pair reads and were therefore excluded. In both the original and validation cohorts, the classifier was reported to diagnose cytomegalovirus status with high specificity and sensitivity. The sequencing pipeline was judged likely to have produced a cluster of highly shared sequence variants as a technical artifact. Several of the top co-occurrence clusters appeared to be linked to parvovirus B19, influenza, CMV and Epstein-Barr virus, according to a later analysis. When HLA alleles, especially DR and DQ, strongly co-occurred, TCR associations were difficult to assign to individual alleles. In vitro tests confirmed that a few of the cytomegalovirus-associated TCR beta chains recognize cytomegalovirus antigens. Over 15 rarely observed V segments, including chromosome 9 orphons, were excluded from the earlier analysis of several hundred of the donors because counts were too low. Compared with the roughly 700-donor mean, donors in an Asian-associated ancestry cluster had fewer N-insertions in productive TCRs, according to a later genetic analysis. In a later analysis, HLA-associated TCR beta chains showed more clonal expansion and lower generation probabilities than non-associated chains that were equally common. A total of 164 TCR beta chains were listed by the study as associated with cytomegalovirus. In an earlier analysis of about 550 of the donors, most TCR beta V segments were observed in productive rearrangements about 90% or about 30% of the time, broadly matching IMGT annotations. Most CMV-associated TCR beta chains appeared to be HLA-restricted in a later analysis, and the HLA associations seemed to be driven largely by CMV exposure. V-gene and J-gene trimming of TCR beta chains was associated with a missense DCLRE1C variant in a later genetic analysis, and the association was replicated in an independent cohort. Across donors, most TCR sequences were observed very rarely, whereas some public TCRs were present in many individuals. It was suggested by the authors that the approach could potentially be generalized to other disease states and immunological phenotypes. For the cohort, immune exposure information was limited to CMV serostatus. A further reported finding was that TCR beta sequences accurately predicted the HLA-A and HLA-B alleles for most subjects in the first cohort.

Measured from the cysteine to the phenylalanine, the CDR3 is 16 residues long. Only the CDR3 DNA stays, 48 bases, in frame from base 1. In the germline V gene, CDR1 corresponds to SGHTA and CDR2 to FQGNSA. Trimmed from V: 1 base; trimmed from J: 3 bases; junction bases lacking a gene match: 5. Turning to this clone: Its antigen is not yet known. No quality values exist for individual bases; no much larger clone is one base distant.

Sequencing used PBMCs. The receptor's source is a woman in her 40s in good health and CMV-seropositive. Recombination joined TRBV7-2 with TRBJ2-3; TRBD2 aligns with 9 central bases. The DNA sequence is given as TGTGCCAGCAGCTTAGAGAAGGGACTAGCTACAGATACGCAGTATTTT. This encodes CASSLEKGLATDTQYF.